These 8 T cell receptor beta chains were all obtained from the same sample, sequenced in a study of patients and donors after allogeneic stem cell transplantation. TCRdb ran MiXCR on the RT-PCR reads and lists one entry per CDR3 protein. The sample yields 900,000 to 1,000,000 distinct CDR3 sequences, roughly 18% seen once. Source material: blood, either unsorted or a sorted T cell fraction (not recorded which). Receptor source: a human donor who was either an allogeneic HSCT recipient or a stem cell or donor lymphocyte infusion donor (not recorded which). It is not recorded whose cells these are; they may come from a transplant donor.

The rearrangement joins TRBV5-1 to TRBJ1-6; D not resolved. The V gene lost 0 bases and the J gene lost 14 bases, with 12 bases spanning the gap. The CDR3 consists of 13 residues. The germline CDR1 and CDR2 sequences are SGHRS and YFSETQ. CDR3: CASSLESFASLHF. Written as DNA, the CDR3 is TGCGCCAGCAGCTTGGAGTCCTTTGCATCCCTCCACTTT.

Only a few counts were recorded for this clonotype. The CDR3 DNA is TGTGCCAGCAGAGGACAGCTCCAAGAGACCCAGTACTTC. It is translated as CASRGQLQETQYF. J is TRBJ2-5 and V is TRBV6-1; a possible D gene is TRBD1 (6 bases). Germline assignment: CDR1 MNHNS and CDR2 SASEGT. V was pared by 6 bases and J by 1 base, with 9 bases between. The CDR3 has 13 residues.

This clonotype was detected many times. The chain links TRBV12-3 or TRBV12-4 to TRBJ2-7; no clear D gene. Trimming removed 1 base from V and 4 bases from J, with 11 bases in between. This CDR3 is built from 14 residues. The CDR3 bases are TGTGCCAGCAGTTTAGGACACCTTGGGTACGAGCAGTACTTC. This encodes CASSLGHLGYEQYF.

This clonotype was recorded a few times. This chain connects TRBV5-1 to TRBJ1-1; TRBD1 agrees at 7 bases. V trimming: 1 base; J trimming: 2 bases; junction bases outside the gene matches: 5. The V gene's germline CDR1 is SGHRS and CDR2 YFSETQ. The length of the CDR3 is 15 residues. The CDR3 coding sequence is TGCGCCAGCAGCTTGTACAGGGGAGAAAACACTGAAGCTTTCTTT. It translates to CASSLYRGENTEAFF.

This clonotype was detected a few times. CDR3 nucleotide sequence: TGCGCCAGCAGCCAGGGGGGGGACTATGGCTACACCTTC. Encoded protein: CASSQGGDYGYTF. The genes are TRBV5-1 and TRBJ1-2; the match to TRBD1 covers 7 bases. Germline-derived CDR1 and CDR2 are SGHRS and YFSETQ. V lost 4 bases, J lost 3 bases, and 3 bases stayed unmatched. CDR3 size: 13 residues.

V gene TRBV18 combines with J gene TRBJ2-2; the D is unclear. The V end was cut by 0 bases, the J end by 2 bases, with 7 bases between. The germline V gene has CDR1 KGHSH and CDR2 LQKENI. The CDR3 spans 15 residues. This CDR3 reads CASSPPNQNTGELFF. The CDR3 region has the DNA TGTGCCAGCTCACCACCCAATCAAAACACCGGGGAGCTGTTTTTT.

This clonotype was picked up a small number of times. In nucleotides, the CDR3 is TGTGCCAGCAGCCAAGATATGTCAGGGGCTGAAGCTTTCTTT. Translating it yields CASSQDMSGAEAFF. The V gene is TRBV14, the J gene TRBJ1-1, with D possibly TRBD1 on 6 matching bases. Trimming cost V 0 bases and J 6 bases, with 11 bases left between them. From germline, CDR1 is SGHDN and CDR2 FVKESK. The CDR3 sequence is 14 residues long.

This clonotype was found a few times. The CDR3 DNA is TGTGCCAGCAAGGACATAGACACTGAAGCTTTCTTT. Translated: CASKDIDTEAFF. The V gene is TRBV12-3 or TRBV12-4, the J gene TRBJ1-1; perhaps TRBD1 as D (5 bases). The V and J ends lost 7 bases and 3 bases respectively, with 9 bases between them. This CDR3 has 12 amino acids.